Listed below are T cell receptor beta chains from one sample, sequenced in a study of OX40 agonist ivuxolimab in advanced cancers. TCRdb's table, derived via immunoSEQ multiplex PCR, lists solely in-frame clones and lacks some. The sample contains roughly 42,000 clones, 75% to 90% of which appear only once. The specimen was CD4+ or CD8+ T cells sorted from blood, collected in a trial of the OX40 agonist ivuxolimab. These receptor sequences come from an adult with an advanced solid tumor such as melanoma, head and neck, liver or kidney cancer. CDR3s include the opening cysteine and the closing phenylalanine or tryptophan. D genes are given only for firm matches.

>14|TRBJ1-2|TRBD1|TRBV6-5
TGTGCCAGCAGCAGCAGGGGGCTGGGATATGGCTACACCTTC
CASSSRGLGYGYTF
>14|TRBJ2-6|-|TRBV19
TGTGCCAGTAGCATGAGCTCTGGGGCCAACGTCCTGACTTTC
CASSMSSGANVLTF
>14|TRBJ1-5|-|TRBV28
TGTGCCAGCAGTTTTAGGGGGGGAGGTCAGCCCCAGCATTTT
CASSFRGGGQPQHF
>13|TRBJ2-7|-|TRBV10-3
TGTGCCATCAGTGAGCCTGGAAACTACGAGCAGTACTTC
CAISEPGNYEQYF
>14|TRBJ1-3|-|TRBV4-1
TGCGCCAGCAGCCAAGTTTCTCGGGGCGACACCATATATTTT
CASSQVSRGDTIYF
>17|TRBJ2-3|TRBD2|TRBV2
TGTGCCAGCAGTGAAGGAACATCTAGCGGCCGCGGAGATACGCAGTATTTT
CASSEGTSSGRGDTQYF
>13|TRBJ2-1|-|TRBV29-1
TGCAGCGGTCGGTCCTTTGACTCATATGAGCAGTTCTTC
CSGRSFDSYEQFF
>12|TRBJ2-1|-|TRBV28
TGTGCCAGCAGTTTTACTAACAATGAGCAGTTCTTC
CASSFTNNEQFF
>18|TRBJ2-3|TRBD1|TRBV28
TGTGCCAGCAGACGGGACAGGGAAAGACCTCTCTTCACAGATACGCAGTATTTT
CASRRDRERPLFTDTQYF
>13|TRBJ2-7|TRBD2|TRBV29-1
TGCAGCGTTGCAGGACTAGCGGCATACGAGCAGTACTTC
CSVAGLAAYEQYF
>16|TRBJ2-3|-|TRBV19
TGTGCCAGTAGTATTACAGTAAACCCTGGCACAGATACGCAGTATTTT
CASSITVNPGTDTQYF
>14|TRBJ1-2|-|TRBV19
TGTGCCAGTAGACCAGCCGGGACCTCCAATGGCTACACCTTC
CASRPAGTSNGYTF
>14|TRBJ2-1|TRBD2|TRBV27
TGTGCCAGCAGTTCCGCGGGAGGGATGAATGAGCAGTTCTTC
CASSSAGGMNEQFF
>14|TRBJ1-1|-|TRBV7-9
TGTGCCAGCAGCTTCCAGGCGGCCAACACTGAAGCTTTCTTT
CASSFQAANTEAFF
>16|TRBJ2-4|TRBD2|TRBV7-9
TGTGCCAGCAGCCTTGACAGCGGGAGATCGAGAAACATTCAGTACTTC
CASSLDSGRSRNIQYF
>12|TRBJ1-1|-|TRBV25-1
TGTGCCACAGAGGGATCAGGGTCTGAAGCTTTCTTT
CATEGSGSEAFF
>14|TRBJ2-1|-|TRBV9
TGTGCCAGCGAGGTGGGCGGTTCTCTGAATGAGCAGTTCTTC
CASEVGGSLNEQFF
>13|TRBJ2-7|TRBD1|TRBV5-6
TGTGCCAGCAGCTCCGACAGGGCGGGCGAGCAGTACTTC
CASSSDRAGEQYF
>12|TRBJ1-2|-|TRBV30
TGTGCCTGGAAACAGGGACCAGCGGGCTACACCTTC
CAWKQGPAGYTF
>12|TRBJ2-1|-|TRBV7-6
TGTGCCAGCAGCTCACTAAACAATGAGCAGTTCTTC
CASSSLNNEQFF
>15|TRBJ1-4|-|TRBV5-1
TGCGCCAGCAGCTCCTGGGGGGCAACTAATGAAAAACTGTTTTTT
CASSSWGATNEKLFF